This T cell receptor beta chain was found in a study of blood T cell repertoires in COVID-19. Study in general: The study drew acute and convalescent COVID-19 samples from the United States, Italy and Spain. T cells, B-cell-depleted T cells, or PBMCs provided the cDNA or gDNA that served as material.

The study drew participants aged about 18 to 90 years from roughly 25 US areas. Only in-frame clones appear in the TCRdb table, and some are missing; sequencing was by immunoSEQ multiplex PCR. The data contain under 450,000 clones, 75% to 90% of them seen just once; the ten biggest clones take up approximately 5.4%. V shed 6 bases, J shed 2 bases, and the junction held 6 bases outside the gene matches. The CDR3 covers 14 residues. CDR1 and CDR2 (germline): SGHNT, YENEEA. Sequences were obtained from PBMCs or T cells enriched from blood (not recorded which). The chain combines TRBV11-3 with TRBJ2-7; the match to TRBD1 covers 8 bases. This TCR derives from a woman between 50 and 59 years old who had recovered from COVID-19. The DNA for the CDR3 is TGTGCCAGCAGAACACAACAGGGGGCCTACGAGCAGTACTTC. The encoded protein is CASRTQQGAYEQYF.